This T cell receptor delta chain was profiled in a study of DNA immune sequencing with unique molecular identifiers (dated by TCRdb to the early 2020s). Concerning the study at large: Immunomagnetic cell separation was used to enrich gammadelta T cells from buffy coats, and the genomic DNA of the enriched gammadelta T cells was sequenced. Donors were healthy individuals, with nine to eleven donors profiled from sorted peripheral blood gammadelta T cells. The study developed and validated an ultrasensitive DNA-based TRD repertoire sequencing method using PCR-introduced unique molecular identifiers. In the comparison of enriched versus non-enriched samples, 100 ng of enriched gammadelta T-cell DNA and about 1 ug of non-enriched PBMC DNA were sequenced. Validation of the sequencing method was done both on synthetic reference molecules and on blood samples taken from healthy individuals. Fluorescence-activated cell sorting was used to enrich gammadelta T cells from PBMC of about 11 healthy individuals.

This clone was found many times. Its antigen is currently not known. One base away there is no much larger clone; base qualities are not given. Results and caveats for the whole study, not just this receptor: Novel TRD sequences not targeted by the primers cannot be detected by the primer-based approach. Healthy donors differed in TRD repertoire diversity, and several donors were highly oligoclonal, meaning the top 5 clonotypes made up more than half of productive molecules.

The library was generated by multiplex PCR. A 32-plex assay, with primers for all 8 TRDV and 4 TRDJ genes spanning the CDR3, was used to amplify the genomic DNA. A 12-nucleotide UMI was introduced during two to three barcoding PCR cycles, after which a second PCR was performed with Illumina adapter primers. AMPure XP beads were used for library purification, and library quality was checked on a Fragment Analyzer with the HS NGS Fragment kit. The sequencing was run with an Illumina MiniSeq mid-output kit, including roughly 20% PhiX, and 150 cycles of paired-end reads. In the original analysis: MIGEC version 1.2.9 was used to process the reads, grouping reads by UMI and building error-corrected consensus sequences. Modified VDJtools version 1.2.1 scripts and the tcR R package were used for post-processing. For TCRdb, the public reads were processed anew by CATT, and duplicate DNA sequences were folded into one row. What appears here as the V and J calls and clone size reflects TCRdb's work, not the paper's. The sample table lists some 2,500 delta-chain clones, around an eighth of them with a count of one. The biggest ten clones account for approximately 22% of the sample.

Material for sequencing was gamma-delta T cells from PBMCs. The receptor's source is a human donor in good health.

CDR3 protein: CACDPTTGGYAAYTDKLIF. DNA sequence: TGTGCCTGTGACCCGACTACTGGGGGATACGCGGCTTACACCGATAAACTCATCTTT. The sequence joins TRDV2 to TRDJ1; TRDD3 aligns with 13 central bases. Germline trimming amounts to 3 bases on V and 0 bases on J, with 12 as the count of junction bases outside the gene matches. CDR1 and CDR2, per the germline V gene, are GEAIGNYY and EKD. From its cysteine to its phenylalanine, the CDR3 spans 19 amino acids. Only the CDR3 DNA is retained, 57 bases long and in frame from the first base.